The 19 T cell receptor beta chains below all came from one sample that was sequenced in a study of regulatory T cells in long-lasting Graves disease. As to time point: newly diagnosed GD, antithyroid drugs for less than 3 months. The TCR library used RNA extracted from PBMCs. Construction of TCR beta libraries relied on iRepertoire HTBI primers and on Arm-PCR targeting CDR3 regions. TCRdb ran MiXCR on the multiplex PCR reads and lists one entry per CDR3 protein. The table lists about 620,000 distinct CDR3 sequences, roughly 15% of them singletons. The same specimen was also included in a second study, on T cells in Graves' hyperthyroidism and ophthalmopathy.

This sample comprised peripheral blood mononuclear cells (PBMCs), obtained at new diagnosis, from a patient treated with antithyroid drugs. Every receptor here comes from a woman aged 25-40 years with Graves disease.

This clonotype was found a few times. A far more abundant clone sits one base away, making this likely a read error. This likely comes from a read error, as the CDR3 has no conserved phenylalanine or tryptophan at its end. The DNA is left out, because the CDR3 cannot be placed on it with certainty; the CDR3 is given as TCRdb lists it. The chain links TRBV28 to TRBJ2-3; the tabulated D call, TRBD1, remains unverified against the DNA. The germline V gene has CDR1 MDHEN and CDR2 SYDVKM. The CDR3 is 15 amino acids in total, end residues counted. The CDR3 protein is CASSLLAPLRYEQYS.

This clonotype was seen many times. The chain recombines TRBV24-1 with TRBJ1-1; D is unclear. V dropped 7 bases and J dropped 1 base, with 9 bases sitting between them. The CDR3 extends over 13 amino acids. Germline V gene data show CDR1 as KGHDR and CDR2 as SFDVKD. The CDR3 here is CATSLGTNTEAFF. The CDR3 nucleotides are TGTGCCACCAGCCTTGGAACGAACACTGAAGCTTTCTTT.

This clonotype was detected a few times. CDR3 sequence reads: CASSVGQGYSPLHF. As DNA, the CDR3 is TGTGCCAGCAGCGTGGGACAGGGCTACTCACCCCTCCACTTT. The chain couples TRBV5-6 to TRBJ1-6; 9 bases are a match to TRBD1. Trimming at V came to 4 bases and at J to 10 bases, leaving 6 bases not matched to a gene. Germline V gene lookup returns CDR1 SGHDT and CDR2 YYEEEE. The CDR3 has 14 amino acids.

This chain joins TRBV7-2 and TRBJ2-6; no firm D call. Germline V gene sequence: CDR1 SGHTA, CDR2 FQGNSA. The CDR3 covers 17 residues. Trimming removed 3 bases at V and 0 bases at J, with 12 bases between. The CDR3 loop is CASSLSSLGSGANVLTF. Written as DNA, the CDR3 is TGTGCCAGCAGCTTGAGCTCGTTGGGCTCTGGGGCCAACGTCCTGACTTTC.

This clonotype was observed at least ten times. J is TRBJ2-1 and V is TRBV6-1; 10 nucleotides line up with TRBD2. CDR3 length equals 17 residues. V lost 0 bases and J lost 3; bases outside the gene matches: 5. Germline V gene data show CDR1 as MNHNS and CDR2 as SASEGT. The CDR3 sequence is CASSEAPLAGGYNEQFF. CDR3 nucleotides: TGTGCCAGCAGTGAAGCTCCTTTAGCGGGAGGCTACAATGAGCAGTTCTTC.

This clonotype was seen repeatedly, ten times or more. This rearrangement joins TRBV5-5 to TRBJ2-3; tentatively, D is TRBD1 (5 bases). The length of the CDR3 is 15 residues. The germline V gene has CDR1 SGHKS and CDR2 YYEKEE (reference sequence). Between the trimmed V and J ends, which lost 1 base and 0 bases, there was a span of 9 bases. The DNA of the CDR3 is TGTGCCAGCAGCTTGAGGACACTAAGCACAGATACGCAGTATTTT. Its translation: CASSLRTLSTDTQYF.

This clonotype was counted a few times. The chain combines TRBV7-9 with TRBJ1-2; no clear D gene. Trimming removed 1 base from V and 1 base from J, with 7 bases in between. Germline-derived CDR1 and CDR2 are SEHNR and FQNEAQ (reference sequence). The CDR3 consists of 14 residues. The CDR3 here is CASSLGLINYGYTF. CDR3 coding DNA: TGTGCCAGCAGCTTAGGACTAATTAACTATGGCTACACCTTC.

In its sample, this clonotype was seen many times. The gene calls are TRBV5-1 and TRBJ2-3, with D perhaps TRBD2 (6 bases). The CDR3 runs 14 residues. Germline V gene lookup returns CDR1 SGHRS and CDR2 YFSETQ. The V end was cut by 4 bases, the J end by 4 bases, with 13 bases between. CDR3 sequence: CASSAYSGADTQYF. CDR3 DNA: TGCGCCAGCAGCGCGTATAGCGGAGCAGATACGCAGTATTTT.

The chain employs TRBV20-1 and TRBJ2-1; 11 bases align to TRBD2. Per germline, CDR1 DFQATT and CDR2 SNEGSKA (reference sequence). Trimming cost V 2 bases and J 3 bases; bases outside gene matches: 12. The CDR3 loop spans 18 amino acids. For the CDR3, the DNA is TGCAGTGCTAGAACGGGGGCAACTAGCGGGAGTTACTACAATGAGCAGTTCTTC. Translated, it gives CSARTGATSGSYYNEQFF.

This clonotype appeared many times. The chain carries TRBV12-3 or TRBV12-4 and TRBJ1-5; a weak D match, TRBD1 (6 bases). The CDR3 is 14 residues long. The V gene lost 7 bases and the J gene lost 7 bases, with 17 bases spanning the gap. The CDR3 protein is CASNRGALRQPQHF. Written as DNA, the CDR3 is TGTGCCAGCAATAGGGGGGCTCTCCGGCAGCCCCAGCATTTT.

This clonotype was seen ten or more times. The chain joins TRBV2 to TRBJ1-5, with D tentatively TRBD1 (6 bases). Trimming removed 6 bases from V and 5 bases from J, with 14 bases in between. There are 14 residues in the CDR3. The germline V gene has CDR1 SNHLY and CDR2 FYNNEI. CDR3 loop: CASRWAGADQPQHF. In nucleotides, the CDR3 is TGTGCCAGCAGATGGGCAGGGGCGGATCAGCCCCAGCATTTT. Combining the CDR3 with reference TRBV2 and TRBJ1-5 gives the whole variable domain EPEVTQTPSHQVTQMGQEVILRCVPISNHLYFYWYRQILGQKVEFLVSFYNNEISEKSEIFDDQFSVERPDGSNFTLKIRSTKLEDSAMYFCASRWAGADQPQHFGDGTRLSIL.

The chain links TRBV18 to TRBJ1-2; TRBD1 might be the D (6 bases). The V end lost 7 bases, the J end lost 3 bases, and 18 bases lay between the germline ends. Germline loops: CDR1 KGHSH, CDR2 LQKENI. The CDR3 is 15 amino acids. CDR3 nucleotide sequence: TGTGCCAGCTACGGTAGTTACAGGGAGTACTATGGCTACACCTTC. It codes for CASYGSYREYYGYTF. The variable domain in full, completed from reference TRBV18 and TRBJ1-2, reads NAGVMQNPRHLVRRRGQEARLRCSPMKGHSHVYWYRQLPEEGLKFMVYLQKENIIDESGMPKERFSAEFPKEGPSILRIQQVVRGDSAAYFCASYGSYREYYGYTFGSGTRLTVV.

This clonotype was seen only a few times. The chain recombines TRBV3-1 with TRBJ2-7; TRBD1 aligns across 7 bases. This CDR3 comprises 17 residues. The V and J ends lost 4 bases and 0 bases, in that order; junction bases with no gene match: 12. CDR1 is LGHDT, CDR2 YNNKEL, per germline (reference sequence). The CDR3 region is CASSRELRDRSSYEQYF. CDR3 DNA sequence: TGTGCCAGCAGCCGAGAACTCCGGGACAGAAGCTCCTACGAGCAGTACTTC.

The chain links TRBV24-1 to TRBJ1-4; D uncertain. The ends were cut back, 3 bases at V and 3 bases at J, with 7 bases in the middle. The CDR3 covers 14 residues. CDR1 is KGHDR and CDR2 is SFDVKD in the germline V gene. This CDR3 reads CATSDRAANEKLFF. DNA of the CDR3: TGTGCCACCAGTGATAGGGCAGCTAATGAAAAACTGTTTTTT.

This clonotype was seen at least ten times. The V call is TRBV6-5, the J call TRBJ1-2; TRBD1 agrees at 9 bases. The CDR3 loop spans 16 amino acids. Losses at the gene ends were 1 base for V and 7 bases for J; bases not matched to a gene: 10. Germline loops: CDR1 MNHEY, CDR2 SVGAGI. The CDR3 protein is CASSYFAPGQGSGYTF. The DNA of the CDR3 is TGTGCCAGCAGTTACTTCGCGCCGGGACAGGGATCTGGCTACACCTTC.

The chain uses TRBV6-1 and TRBJ1-3, with a weak D call TRBD1 (5 bases). The V end was cut by 10 bases, the J end by 2 bases, with 15 bases between. The length of the CDR3 is 14 residues. From germline, CDR1 is MNHNS and CDR2 SASEGT. The CDR3 loop is CATRGGYAGNTIYF. The CDR3 region has the DNA TGTGCCACCCGGGGGGGTTACGCTGGAAACACCATATATTTT.

This clonotype has a count of ten or more. The chain is built from TRBV7-2 and TRBJ1-5; 8 bases are shared with TRBD1. CDR3 length: 13 residues. With V trimmed by 5 bases and J by 9 bases, 6 bases remained unmatched. CDR1 is SGHTA and CDR2 is FQGNSA in the germline V gene. The CDR3 here is CASSRQQGGPQHF. In DNA form, the CDR3 reads TGTGCCAGCAGCCGTCAACAGGGGGGGCCCCAGCATTTT.

This clonotype showed up many times. This sequence joins TRBV7-9 and TRBJ1-2; 10 nucleotides agree with TRBD1. The germline V gene has CDR1 SEHNR and CDR2 FQNEAQ (reference sequence). This CDR3 contains 13 residues. J lost 8 bases, V lost 5 bases, and 5 bases had no gene match. The CDR3 region has the DNA TGTGCCAGCAGCCTGGGACAGGGGCCAGGCTACACCTTC. Translation: CASSLGQGPGYTF.

This clonotype was detected a few times. The chain links TRBV5-6 to TRBJ1-3; no definite D call. Per the germline V gene, CDR1 is SGHDT and CDR2 is YYEEEE. V was clipped by 7 bases and J by 0 bases, with 14 bases between them. This CDR3 region has 15 residues. The CDR3 bases are TGTGCCAGCGGTCTACAGCCGTCCTCTGGAAACACCATATATTTT. Translation gives CASGLQPSSGNTIYF.